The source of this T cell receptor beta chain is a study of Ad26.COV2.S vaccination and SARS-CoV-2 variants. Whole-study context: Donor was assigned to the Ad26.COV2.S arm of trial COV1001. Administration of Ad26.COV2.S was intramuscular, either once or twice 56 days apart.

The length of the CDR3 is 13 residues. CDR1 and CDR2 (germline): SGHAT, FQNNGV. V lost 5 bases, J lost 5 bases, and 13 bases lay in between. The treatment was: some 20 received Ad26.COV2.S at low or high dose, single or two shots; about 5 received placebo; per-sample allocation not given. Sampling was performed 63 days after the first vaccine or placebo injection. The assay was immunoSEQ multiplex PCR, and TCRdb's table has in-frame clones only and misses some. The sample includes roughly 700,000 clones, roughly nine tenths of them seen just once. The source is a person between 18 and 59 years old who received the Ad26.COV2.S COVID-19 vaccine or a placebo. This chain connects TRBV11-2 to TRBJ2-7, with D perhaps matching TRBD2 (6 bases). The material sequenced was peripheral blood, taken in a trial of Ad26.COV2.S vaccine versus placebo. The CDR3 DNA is TGTGCCAGCAGCCCACCGGGGGAGCACGAGCAGTACTTC. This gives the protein CASSPPGEHEQYF.